This T cell receptor beta chain was sequenced during a study of shared clonotypes between healthy human individuals. Findings of the study overall: Unshared clonotypes carried lower generation probabilities than those common to all four donors.

Measured with immunoSEQ multiplex PCR; TCRdb has only the in-frame clones, and not every one. Of around 700,000 clones listed, around two thirds were seen once; the top ten hold 1.5% to 2%. CD4+ cell separation produced CD45RA+ naive and CD45RA-negative memory subsets. Of note for this clone: What it recognizes is unknown.

The CDR3 spans 15 residues. The receptor was derived from a woman aged 25 to 39 in good health. The chain recombines TRBV21-1 with TRBJ2-2. TRBV21-1 is a documented pseudogene. Material: memory CD4+ T cells sorted from blood. Regarding subset: CD45RA-negative fraction. In DNA, the CDR3 is TGTGCCAGCAGCAAACCCACCCTCTCTGCCGGGGAGCTGTTTTTT. Translating gives CASSKPTLSAGELFF.